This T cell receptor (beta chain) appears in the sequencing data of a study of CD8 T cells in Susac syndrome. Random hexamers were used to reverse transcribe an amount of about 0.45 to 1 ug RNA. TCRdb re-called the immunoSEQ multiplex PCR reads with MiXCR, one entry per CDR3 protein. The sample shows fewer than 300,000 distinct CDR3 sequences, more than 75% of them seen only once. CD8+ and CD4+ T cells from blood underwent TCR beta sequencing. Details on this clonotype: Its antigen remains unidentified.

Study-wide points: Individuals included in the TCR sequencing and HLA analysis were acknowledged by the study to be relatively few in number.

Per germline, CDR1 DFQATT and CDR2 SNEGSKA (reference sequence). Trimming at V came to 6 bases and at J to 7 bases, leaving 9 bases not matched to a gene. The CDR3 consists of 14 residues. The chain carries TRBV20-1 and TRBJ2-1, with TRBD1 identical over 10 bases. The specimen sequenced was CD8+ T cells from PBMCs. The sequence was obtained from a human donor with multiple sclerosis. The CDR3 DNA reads TGCAGTGCCTTTGACAGGGGGCAGGTGAATGAGCAGTTCTTC. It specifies CSAFDRGQVNEQFF.